Listed below are T cell receptor beta chains from one sample, sequenced in a study of shared clonotypes between healthy human individuals. Profiled with immunoSEQ multiplex PCR; TCRdb holds only in-frame clones, not every one. The table has 450,000 to 650,000 clones, roughly four fifths seen once; the top ten hold approximately 12%. The material sequenced was PBMCs. The receptors derive from a woman aged 40-49 years in good health. Some clones in this sample may be carry-over from other donors' samples. CDR3s include the opening cysteine and the closing phenylalanine or tryptophan. D genes are given only for firm matches. Clone sizes are given selectively: once, few, many, or a class where the clone is expanded.

v_call	j_call	clone_size	d_call	cdr3_aa	cdr3_nt
TRBV5-4	TRBJ1-1	few	-	CASSLERNTEAFF	TGTGCCAGCAGCTTGGAGAGGAACACTGAAGCTTTCTTT
TRBV7-2	TRBJ2-1	-	TRBD2	CASGPRGSTAFTYNEQFF	TGTGCCAGCGGCCCCCGCGGGAGTACCGCCTTTACTTACAATGAGCAGTTCTTC
TRBV30	TRBJ2-7	-	TRBD2	CAWSVPLGAGGPYGQYF	TGTGCCTGGAGTGTACCCCTAGGGGCGGGAGGGCCCTACGGGCAGTACTTC
TRBV30	TRBJ2-2	-	-	CAWREGRTSANTGELFF	TGTGCCTGGAGGGAGGGACGGACCTCGGCGAACACCGGGGAGCTGTTTTTT
TRBV5-6	TRBJ2-7	-	-	CASSLGGNSYEQYF	TGTGCCAGCAGCTTAGGCGGGAACTCCTACGAGCAGTACTTC
TRBV4-2	TRBJ2-7	-	TRBD2	CASSPTSGSDYEQYF	TGTGCCAGCAGCCCCACTAGCGGGAGCGATTACGAGCAGTACTTC
TRBV7-4	TRBJ2-7	-	TRBD2	CASSPRTSGRYLEQYF	TGTGCCAGCAGCCCAAGGACTAGCGGGAGGTATCTCGAGCAGTACTTC
TRBV7-3	TRBJ2-3	-	TRBD2	CASSLMGGLAFTDTQYF	TGTGCCAGCAGCTTAATGGGGGGACTAGCTTTCACAGATACGCAGTATTTT
TRBV28	TRBJ1-4	-	-	CASSPPGGSGNEKLFF	TGTGCCAGCAGTCCCCCGGGGGGCAGCGGTAATGAAAAACTGTTTTTT
TRBV29-1	TRBJ2-1	once	-	CSVELEGEQFF	TGCAGCGTTGAATTGGAGGGAGAGCAGTTCTTC
TRBV2	TRBJ1-5	few	-	CASSDILNQPQHF	TGTGCCAGCAGCGACATACTTAATCAGCCCCAGCATTTT
TRBV7-3	TRBJ2-3	-	-	CASSLIRSSTDTQYF	TGTGCCAGCAGCTTAATCCGCTCTAGCACAGATACGCAGTATTTT
TRBV27	TRBJ2-6	-	-	CASSPHSGANVLTF	TGTGCCAGCAGTCCCCATTCCGGGGCCAACGTCCTGACTTTC
TRBV19	TRBJ1-4	-	-	CASSWARDEKLFF	TGTGCCAGTAGTTGGGCGAGGGATGAAAAACTGTTTTTT
TRBV7-3	TRBJ2-2	-	TRBD2	CASSPRTSGRAGPGELFF	TGTGCCAGCAGCCCCCGGACTAGCGGGAGGGCCGGTCCCGGGGAGCTGTTTTTT
TRBV11-2	TRBJ2-2	-	-	CASSLEEEVGWNTGELFF	TGTGCCAGCAGCTTAGAGGAGGAGGTGGGATGGAACACCGGGGAGCTGTTTTTT
TRBV29-1	TRBJ2-3	-	TRBD2	CSVEGGTSGTDTQYF	TGCAGCGTTGAGGGGGGGACTAGCGGCACAGATACGCAGTATTTT
TRBV6-5	TRBJ2-2	-	TRBD2	CASRTSGRFGELFF	TGTGCCAGCAGGACTAGCGGGAGATTCGGGGAGCTGTTTTTT
TRBV10-3	TRBJ2-2	-	TRBD2	CAISEAGLAGGPVGELFF	TGTGCCATCAGTGAGGCGGGACTAGCGGGAGGGCCTGTCGGGGAGCTGTTTTTT
TRBV5-4	TRBJ2-5	-	-	CASSSFGETQYF	TGTGCCAGCAGCTCATTTGGGGAGACCCAGTACTTC
TRBV27	TRBJ2-1	-	-	CASSSPLFANEQFF	TGTGCCAGCAGTTCTCCCCTCTTTGCGAATGAGCAGTTCTTC
TRBV12-5	TRBJ2-1	-	TRBD2	CASGRTSGRANEQFF	TGTGCTAGTGGCCGCACTAGCGGGAGGGCCAATGAGCAGTTCTTC
TRBV6-6	TRBJ1-4	-	-	CASRKGGWEKLFF	TGTGCCAGCAGAAAGGGGGGCTGGGAAAAACTGTTTTTT
TRBV18	TRBJ2-4	-	TRBD1	CASSLGQEGDIQYF	TGTGCCAGCTCACTGGGACAGGAGGGGGACATTCAGTACTTC
TRBV28	TRBJ1-2	-	TRBD1	CASSGTGDNYGYTF	TGTGCCAGCAGCGGGACAGGCGATAACTATGGCTACACCTTC
TRBV5-1	TRBJ2-7	-	-	CASKQSGVYEQYF	TGCGCCAGCAAGCAGTCGGGAGTCTACGAGCAGTACTTC
TRBV19	TRBJ1-1	-	-	CASTRITPGTEAFF	TGTGCCAGTACCCGGATTACCCCGGGGACTGAAGCTTTCTTT
TRBV28	TRBJ1-4	-	TRBD1	CASSLGDRGKKLFF	TGTGCCAGCAGTTTGGGGGACAGGGGGAAAAAACTGTTTTTT
TRBV5-4	TRBJ2-7	-	-	CASSLGGADSYEQYF	TGTGCCAGCAGCTTGGGAGGCGCAGACTCCTACGAGCAGTACTTC
TRBV5-1	TRBJ2-3	-	-	CASSFAGRTDTQYF	TGCGCCAGCAGCTTCGCGGGACGCACAGATACGCAGTATTTT
TRBV28	TRBJ2-3	-	TRBD1	CASNFGTALLHF	TGTGCCAGCAACTTTGGGACAGCCCTTCTCCATTTT
TRBV14	TRBJ1-3	-	-	CASSQAGFGNTIYF	TGTGCCAGCAGCCAAGCAGGGTTCGGAAACACCATATATTTT
TRBV5-6	TRBJ1-4	few	-	CASSRTANEKLFF	TGTGCCAGCAGCCGGACCGCTAATGAAAAACTGTTTTTT
TRBV7-9	TRBJ2-4	-	TRBD1	CASRPGTGMDIQYF	TGTGCCAGCAGGCCCGGGACAGGGATGGACATTCAGTACTTC
TRBV28	TRBJ2-2	once	-	CASSSFGAGSTGELFF	TGTGCCAGCAGTTCCTTTGGCGCGGGGAGCACCGGGGAGCTGTTTTTT
TRBV6-5	TRBJ2-1	-	-	CASMSGLEQFF	TGTGCCAGCATGTCTGGTTTGGAGCAGTTCTTC
TRBV9	TRBJ1-2	many	-	CASSVDPSWGYTF	TGTGCCAGCAGCGTAGACCCGTCATGGGGCTACACCTTC
TRBV18	TRBJ2-2	few	-	CASSSALGLATGELFF	TGTGCCAGCTCATCAGCTTTGGGGCTAGCAACCGGGGAGCTGTTTTTT
TRBV2	TRBJ2-7	-	-	CASSEAGALMDSEQYF	TGTGCCAGCAGTGAAGCGGGAGCCCTAATGGACTCCGAGCAGTACTTC
TRBV5-1	TRBJ2-3	-	TRBD2	CASTPSGNPTDTQYF	TGCGCCAGCACTCCTAGCGGGAACCCCACAGATACGCAGTATTTT
TRBV6-1	TRBJ2-5	-	TRBD2	CASSQAGGEYETQYF	TGTGCCAGCAGTCAAGCGGGGGGAGAGTACGAGACCCAGTACTTC
TRBV30	TRBJ1-3	-	TRBD1	CAWSDRGHFSGNTIYF	TGTGCCTGGAGCGACAGGGGGCATTTCTCTGGAAACACCATATATTTT
TRBV7-3	TRBJ2-7	-	TRBD2	CASSPSAGVGYEQYF	TGTGCCAGCAGCCCGTCAGCGGGAGTGGGGTACGAGCAGTACTTC
TRBV4-1	TRBJ2-2	-	-	CASSQVPPGGELFF	TGCGCCAGCAGCCAAGTGCCACCCGGAGGGGAGCTGTTTTTT
TRBV6-5	TRBJ1-1	-	TRBD1	CASSYSGQSRTEAFF	TGTGCCAGCAGTTACTCGGGACAGTCAAGGACTGAAGCTTTCTTT
TRBV5-4	TRBJ2-2	-	-	CASSPGGLTTGELFF	TGTGCCAGCAGCCCTGGGGGTCTCACCACCGGGGAGCTGTTTTTT
TRBV27	TRBJ2-3	-	-	CASSPAGSADTQYF	TGTGCCAGCAGCCCCGCCGGGAGTGCAGATACGCAGTATTTT
TRBV28	TRBJ2-7	-	-	CASSTLAGEQYF	TGTGCCAGCAGTACACTAGCCGGCGAGCAGTACTTC
TRBV4-3	TRBJ1-4	-	TRBD1	CASSQDGTGHEKLFF	TGCGCCAGCAGCCAAGATGGGACAGGGCATGAAAAACTGTTTTTT
TRBV14	TRBJ1-2	few	TRBD1	CASSRAGTAYGYTF	TGTGCCAGCAGCCGAGCCGGGACAGCCTATGGCTACACCTTC